Presented here are 15 T cell receptor beta chains from one specimen sequenced in a study of tumor-infiltrating lymphocytes in primary liver carcinoma. The authors made TCR beta cDNA from 400 to 600 ng total RNA with a constant-region primer. Slightly modified ARM-PCR served as the procedure for the TCR beta libraries. These libraries came from three rounds of nested multiplex PCR. Rounds one and two of PCR, each of 10 cycles, were primed with TRBV1-TRBV30 forward primers and a C-beta reverse primer. From the multiplex PCR reads, TCRdb called clonotypes with MiXCR, one entry per CDR3 protein. The sample holds tens of thousands of distinct CDR3 sequences; 73% are singletons and the top ten take about 19%. Extraction of RNA together with DNA used about 18-31 mg of unsorted bulk tissue. The sequencing sample was made of liver tumor tissue from sampling region 2. Noted subset: tumor region T2, inferior pole. These receptors were obtained from a man between 40 and 49 years old with primary liver carcinoma and hepatitis B virus infection.

This clonotype was found many times. The chain has TRBV6-1 and TRBJ2-7; D tentatively fits TRBD1 or TRBD2 (6 bases each). CDR3 length: 15 residues. Trimming left V 6 bases short and J 7 bases short, with 22 bases between. CDR1 and CDR2 (germline): MNHNS, SASEGT. Here the CDR3 reads CASRPTGLALGEQYF. The CDR3 DNA reads as TGTGCCAGCAGACCCACAGGGCTAGCGCTAGGGGAGCAGTACTTC.

With regard to this clonotype: At one end the junction does not follow the germline gene, possibly because of a read error. The rearrangement joins TRBV11-3 to TRBJ2-1; D is uncertain. Germline V gene data show CDR1 as SGHNT and CDR2 as YENEEA. This CDR3 comprises 15 residues. In nucleotides, the CDR3 is TGTGCCAGGAGCCGTACCCGAGACGCCTACAATGGGCAGTTCTTC. Its protein product is CARSRTRDAYNGQFF.

Comments on this clonotype: Compared with germline, one end of the junction differs, possibly owing to a read error. CDR3 sequence: CAGSILAGNTRELSF. Written as DNA, the CDR3 is TGTGCCGGCAGCATACTAGCGGGGAACACCAGGGAGCTGTCCTTT. J is TRBJ2-2 and V is TRBV11-2; 10 bases agree with TRBD2. CDR1 and CDR2 from the germline V gene are SGHAT and FQNNGV. The CDR3 consists of 15 residues.

This chain links TRBV29-1 with TRBJ2-1, with TRBD2 as a possible D gene (5 bases). The CDR3 covers 12 residues. Trimming left V 6 bases short and J 13 bases short, with 19 bases between. Germline values: CDR1 SQVTM, CDR2 ANQGSEA. CDR3 region: CSVSSGSLEQFF. CDR3 nucleotide sequence: TGCAGCGTCTCTAGTGGGAGTCTTGAACAGTTCTTC.

Concerning this clonotype itself: This CDR3 fails to terminate in the conserved phenylalanine or tryptophan, so it likely reflects a read error. The DNA is omitted, as the CDR3 cannot be located on it reliably, and the CDR3 follows TCRdb's listing. This rearrangement joins TRBV11-2 to TRBJ2-3; TRBD2, as called in the table, went unchecked against the DNA. Germline assignment: CDR1 SGHAT and CDR2 FQNNGV. From its first to its last residue, the CDR3 has 16 amino acids. The CDR3 protein is CASSSGLAGFADTQYL.

This clonotype was observed a single time. This rearrangement joins TRBV7-9 to TRBJ2-3; TRBD2 might be the D (6 bases). Trimming removed 5 bases from V and 6 bases from J, with 18 bases in between. Germline CDR1 is SEHNR and CDR2 is FQNEAQ (reference sequence). This CDR3 is 15 amino acids long. The CDR3 nucleotides are TGTGCCAGCAGCCTACTAGCCGGGTCTAGGGATACGCAGTATTTT. Residues: CASSLLAGSRDTQYF.

This clonotype occurred a few times. At one boundary the junction diverges from the germline segment, which might be a read error. This chain connects TRBV12-3 or TRBV12-4 to TRBJ2-5, with TRBD2 as a possible D gene (6 bases). This CDR3 is 13 amino acids long. CDR3 nucleotide sequence: TGTGCCAGCAGTTTAGGGGGGGTGGAGGCCCAATACTTC. Protein product: CASSLGGVEAQYF.

With regard to this clonotype: Since the CDR3 does not end with the conserved phenylalanine or tryptophan, this likely comes from a read error. Because the CDR3's place on the DNA is in doubt, the DNA is left out and the CDR3 is given as listed by TCRdb. V usage is TRBV6-2 or TRBV6-3 and J usage is TRBJ2-7. Germline CDR1 is MNHEY and CDR2 is SVGEGT. The length of the CDR3 is 13 amino acids, counting both ends. The CDR3: CASGYEVPYEQYS.

Comment on this clonotype: Germline and junction disagree at one end, which may indicate a read error. V gene TRBV5-6 combines with J gene TRBJ1-2; D is unresolved. This CDR3 spans 14 amino acids. Germline V CDR1 and CDR2: SGHDT, YYEEEE. CDR3 bases: TGTGCCAGCAGCGGCCGGGAGGTCGAGCATGGTTACACCTTC. Its translation is CASSGREVEHGYTF. The full variable domain, with the rest looked up from reference TRBV5-6 and TRBJ1-2, is DAGVTQSPTHLIKTRGQQVTLRCSPKSGHDTVSWYQQALGQGPQFIFQYYEEEERQRGNFPDRFSGHQFPNYSSELNVNALLLGDSALYLCASSGREVEHGYTFGSGTRLTVV.

Notes on this clonotype: At one end, the junction sequence differs from germline, possibly due to a read error. This chain uses TRBV28 with TRBJ1-2; tentative D call: TRBD1 (6 bases). The length of the CDR3 is 12 residues. Per germline, CDR1 MDHEN and CDR2 SYDVKM. CDR3 protein: CASLGQTYDYTF. CDR3 nucleotides: TGTGCCAGCTTAGGACAGACTTATGACTACACCTTC.

As for this clonotype: One end of the junction is discordant with germline, which a read error may explain. The chain is built from TRBV6-6 and TRBJ2-7, with a tentative D call TRBD2 (6 bases). CDR3 length: 18 amino acids. The germline CDR1 and CDR2 sequences are MNHNY and SVGAGI (reference sequence). CDR3 residues: CASSYSGPAGLSSYEQHF. In DNA form, the CDR3 reads TGTGCCAGCAGTTACTCCGGACCAGCGGGCTTAAGCTCCTACGAGCAGCACTTC.

Worth noting for this clonotype: Since no conserved phenylalanine or tryptophan closes the CDR3, a read error is the likely cause. The limits of the CDR3 on the DNA are not certain, so only TCRdb's listed CDR3 is given. CDR3: CASSCEVPYERYL. The chain recombines TRBV6-2 or TRBV6-3 with TRBJ2-7. Germline V gene lookup returns CDR1 MNHEY and CDR2 SVGEGT. The CDR3 has 13 residues if both end residues are counted.

This clonotype was seen at least ten times. The chain employs TRBV18 and TRBJ1-2; D is perhaps TRBD1 (5 bases). Trimming took off 3 bases at V and 1 base at J, with 6 bases between the two ends. This CDR3 region has 13 residues. Looked up from germline, CDR1 is KGHSH and CDR2 is LQKENI. CDR3 in DNA: TGTGCCAGCTCACCGACAGATAACTATGGCTACACCTTC. It encodes CASSPTDNYGYTF.

Comments on this clonotype: A junction boundary mismatches the germline segment, possibly from a read error. V and J are TRBV13 and TRBJ1-5; D gene uncertain. The CDR3 covers 14 residues. Looked up from germline, CDR1 is PRHDT and CDR2 is FYEKMQ (reference sequence). For the CDR3, the DNA is TGTGCCAGCTGCTTAGGAGGGTATCATCAGCCCCAGCATTTT. This encodes CASCLGGYHQPQHF.

This clonotype is labeled medium-sized (0.01 to 0.1%). The rearrangement joins TRBV11-2 to TRBJ1-3; D may be TRBD1 (5 bases). Germline lookup yields CDR1 SGHAT and CDR2 FQNNGV. This CDR3 is built from 15 residues. V gave up 4 bases and J gave up 2 bases, with 12 bases separating them. CDR3 nucleotides: TGTGCCAGCAGCTCCAGGGTTCGAACTGGAAACACCATATATTTT. It codes for CASSSRVRTGNTIYF.